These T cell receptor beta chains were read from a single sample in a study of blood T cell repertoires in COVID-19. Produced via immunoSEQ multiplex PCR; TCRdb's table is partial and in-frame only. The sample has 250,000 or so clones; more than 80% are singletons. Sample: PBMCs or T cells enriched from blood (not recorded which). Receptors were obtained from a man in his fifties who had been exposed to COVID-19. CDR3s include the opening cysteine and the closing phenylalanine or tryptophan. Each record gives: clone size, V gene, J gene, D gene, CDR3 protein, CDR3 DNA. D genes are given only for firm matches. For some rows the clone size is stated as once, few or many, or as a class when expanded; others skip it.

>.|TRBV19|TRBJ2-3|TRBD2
CASSGTSGRTDTQYF
TGTGCCAGTAGTGGGACTAGCGGGAGAACAGATACGCAGTATTTT
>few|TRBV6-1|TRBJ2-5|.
CASSESGNGGETQYF
TGTGCCAGCAGTGAAAGTGGGAACGGGGGAGAGACCCAGTACTTC
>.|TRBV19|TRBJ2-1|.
CASSLDESSSYPYNEQFF
TGTGCCAGTAGTCTTGACGAGTCTAGTAGCTACCCCTACAATGAGCAGTTCTTC
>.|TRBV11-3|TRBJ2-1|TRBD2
CASSPQGLASYNEQFF
TGTGCCAGCAGCCCCCAGGGACTAGCTTCCTACAATGAGCAGTTCTTC
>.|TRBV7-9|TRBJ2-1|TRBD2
CASGPTSGFNEQFF
TGTGCCAGCGGACCGACTAGCGGCTTCAATGAGCAGTTCTTC
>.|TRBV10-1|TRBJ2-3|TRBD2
CASSRGVSTDTQYF
TGCGCCAGCAGTCGGGGGGTGAGCACAGATACGCAGTATTTT
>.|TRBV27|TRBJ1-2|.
CASSRGGAPNYGYTF
TGTGCCAGCAGTCGCGGGGGGGCCCCTAACTATGGCTACACCTTC
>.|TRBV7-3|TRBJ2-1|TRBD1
CASSFRTGLTYNEQFF
TGTGCCAGCAGCTTCCGGACAGGGCTAACCTACAATGAGCAGTTCTTC
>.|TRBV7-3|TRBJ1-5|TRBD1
CASSTNPGTGAQPQHF
TGTGCCAGCAGCACCAACCCCGGGACAGGGGCTCAGCCCCAGCATTTT
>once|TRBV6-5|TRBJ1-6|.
CASTPARALHF
TGTGCCAGCACCCCCGCACGAGCCCTCCACTTT
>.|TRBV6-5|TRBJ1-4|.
CASSYSPYRDNEKLFF
TGTGCCAGCAGTTACTCCCCCTACAGGGATAATGAAAAACTGTTTTTT
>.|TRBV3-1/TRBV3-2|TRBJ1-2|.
CASSQFFNYGYTF
TGTGCCAGCAGCCAATTCTTCAACTATGGCTACACCTTC
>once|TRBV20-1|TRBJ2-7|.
CSAWTAYEQYF
TGCAGTGCTTGGACAGCCTACGAGCAGTACTTC
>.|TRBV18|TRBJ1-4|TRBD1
CASSPPDRGEKLFF
TGTGCCAGCTCACCACCGGACAGGGGTGAAAAACTGTTTTTT
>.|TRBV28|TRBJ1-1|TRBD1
CASSPGQGGEAFF
TGTGCCAGCAGTCCGGGACAGGGAGGTGAAGCTTTCTTT
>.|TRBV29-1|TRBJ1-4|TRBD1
CSVQTGDHEKLFF
TGCAGCGTTCAAACAGGGGACCATGAAAAACTGTTTTTT
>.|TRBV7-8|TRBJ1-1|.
CASSPVMNTEAFF
TGTGCCAGCAGCCCAGTTATGAACACTGAAGCTTTCTTT
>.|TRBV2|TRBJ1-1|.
CASSEGLAASREAFF
TGTGCCAGCAGTGAAGGGCTAGCGGCCAGCAGAGAAGCTTTCTTT
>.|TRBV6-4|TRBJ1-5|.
CASSVQENQPQHF
TGTGCCAGCAGTGTACAGGAAAATCAGCCCCAGCATTTT
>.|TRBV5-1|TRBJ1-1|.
CASSQDSLNMNTEAFF
TGCGCCAGCAGCCAGGACAGCCTCAATATGAACACTGAAGCTTTCTTT
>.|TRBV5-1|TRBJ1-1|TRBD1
CASSPGQGAMNTEAFF
TGCGCCAGCAGCCCCGGACAGGGCGCTATGAACACTGAAGCTTTCTTT
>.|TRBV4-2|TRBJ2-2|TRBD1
CASSQRTGGISGELFF
TGTGCCAGCAGCCAACGGACAGGGGGCATTTCCGGGGAGCTGTTTTTT
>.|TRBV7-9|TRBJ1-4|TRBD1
CASSEGQGNEKLFF
TGTGCCAGCAGCGAAGGACAGGGGAATGAAAAACTGTTTTTT
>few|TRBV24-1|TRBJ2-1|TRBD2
CATSDFTTSGRVNEQFF
TGTGCCACCAGTGATTTTACCACTAGCGGGAGGGTTAATGAGCAGTTCTTC
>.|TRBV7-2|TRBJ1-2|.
CASSYRFRGGYTF
TGTGCCAGCAGCTACCGCTTCAGGGGCGGCTACACCTTC
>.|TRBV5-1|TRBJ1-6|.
CASSLGGETPLHF
TGCGCCAGCAGCTTGGGCGGGGAAACACCCCTCCACTTT
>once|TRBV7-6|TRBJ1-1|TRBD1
CASSPGQDGNTEAFF
TGTGCCAGCAGCCCTGGACAGGACGGGAACACTGAAGCTTTCTTT
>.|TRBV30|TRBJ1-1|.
CAWGGAGPRTEAFF
TGTGCCTGGGGAGGCGCAGGGCCCCGCACTGAAGCTTTCTTT
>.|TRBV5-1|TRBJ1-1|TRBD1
CASSQGTGGTEAFF
TGCGCCAGCAGCCAAGGGACAGGGGGCACTGAAGCTTTCTTT
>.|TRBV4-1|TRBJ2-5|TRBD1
CASSQPRQGPTQYF
TGCGCCAGCAGCCAACCCCGACAGGGCCCGACCCAGTACTTC
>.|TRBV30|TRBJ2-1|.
CAWSVQTPGNEQFF
TGTGCCTGGAGTGTACAGACCCCGGGAAATGAGCAGTTCTTC
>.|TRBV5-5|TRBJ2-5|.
CASSRVTSRLRQETQYF
TGTGCCAGCAGCCGGGTCACGTCCCGGCTACGGCAAGAGACCCAGTACTTC
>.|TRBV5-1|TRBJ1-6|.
CASSFREANSPLHF
TGCGCCAGCAGCTTCAGGGAGGCAAATTCACCCCTCCACTTT
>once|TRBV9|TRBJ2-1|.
CASSEAGSSYNEQFF
TGTGCCAGCAGCGAGGCTGGGAGCTCCTACAATGAGCAGTTCTTC
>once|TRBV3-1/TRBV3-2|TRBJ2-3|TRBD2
CASSQVVGRALDTQYF
TGTGCCAGCAGCCAAGTCGTCGGGAGGGCCTTAGATACGCAGTATTTT
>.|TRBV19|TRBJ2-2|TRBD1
CASRFFRGQGYTGELFF
TGTGCCAGTAGATTCTTTCGAGGACAGGGGTACACCGGGGAGCTGTTTTTT
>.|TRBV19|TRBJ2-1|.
CASSIRSAGLYNEQFF
TGTGCCAGTAGTATCAGATCTGCGGGCCTCTACAATGAGCAGTTCTTC
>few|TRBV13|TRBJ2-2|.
CASSLVLRGPTGELFF
TGTGCCAGCAGCTTAGTTCTAAGAGGGCCAACGGGGGAGCTGTTTTTT
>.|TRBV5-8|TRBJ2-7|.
CASSLGAGWSYEQYF
TGTGCCAGCAGCTTGGGGGCAGGGTGGTCCTACGAGCAGTACTTC
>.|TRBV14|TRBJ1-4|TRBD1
CASSRLDRGFGEKLFF
TGTGCCAGCAGCCGTCTTGACAGGGGTTTCGGTGAAAAACTGTTTTTT
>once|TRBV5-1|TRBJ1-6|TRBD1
CASSYVDRDNSPLHF
TGCGCCAGCAGTTATGTGGACAGGGATAATTCACCCCTCCACTTT
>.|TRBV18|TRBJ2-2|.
CASSPGAETGELFF
TGTGCCAGCTCACCAGGGGCAGAGACCGGGGAGCTGTTTTTT
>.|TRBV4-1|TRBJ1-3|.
CASSLRPWSGSGNTIYF
TGCGCCAGCAGCCTTCGACCGTGGTCGGGGTCTGGAAACACCATATATTTT
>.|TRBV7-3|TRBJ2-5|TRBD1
CASSSGGAETQYF
TGTGCCAGCAGCTCAGGGGGTGCGGAGACCCAGTACTTC
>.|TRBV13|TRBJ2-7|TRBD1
CASSLGQGPFEQYF
TGTGCCAGCAGCTTGGGACAGGGACCTTTCGAGCAGTACTTC
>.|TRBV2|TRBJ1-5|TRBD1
CASDGTGGTNQPQHF
TGTGCCAGCGACGGGACAGGAGGAACCAATCAGCCCCAGCATTTT
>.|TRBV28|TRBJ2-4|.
CASRNYRDINIQYF
TGTGCCAGCAGGAATTACCGGGACATTAACATTCAGTACTTC
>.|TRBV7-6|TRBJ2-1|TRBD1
CASSPSTGTLYNEQFF
TGTGCCAGCAGCCCTTCGACAGGGACCTTATACAATGAGCAGTTCTTC
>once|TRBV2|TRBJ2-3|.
CASTWNRADTQYF
TGTGCCAGCACTTGGAACAGGGCCGATACGCAGTATTTT
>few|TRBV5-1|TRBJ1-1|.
CASSFPGQAATEAFF
TGCGCCAGCAGCTTTCCGGGACAAGCGGCCACTGAAGCTTTCTTT
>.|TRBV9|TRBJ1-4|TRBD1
CASSVGQGASWEKLFF
TGTGCCAGCAGCGTAGGACAGGGGGCATCGTGGGAAAAACTGTTTTTT
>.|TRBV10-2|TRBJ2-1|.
CASSLGTAAYNEQFF
TGCGCCAGCAGCCTTGGGACTGCGGCCTACAATGAGCAGTTCTTC
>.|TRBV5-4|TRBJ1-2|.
CASSRDTYGYTF
TGTGCCAGCAGCCGGGACACCTATGGCTACACCTTC
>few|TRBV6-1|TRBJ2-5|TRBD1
CASSEGGTGFPKTQYF
TGTGCCAGCAGTGAAGGGGGGACAGGGTTCCCCAAGACCCAGTACTTC